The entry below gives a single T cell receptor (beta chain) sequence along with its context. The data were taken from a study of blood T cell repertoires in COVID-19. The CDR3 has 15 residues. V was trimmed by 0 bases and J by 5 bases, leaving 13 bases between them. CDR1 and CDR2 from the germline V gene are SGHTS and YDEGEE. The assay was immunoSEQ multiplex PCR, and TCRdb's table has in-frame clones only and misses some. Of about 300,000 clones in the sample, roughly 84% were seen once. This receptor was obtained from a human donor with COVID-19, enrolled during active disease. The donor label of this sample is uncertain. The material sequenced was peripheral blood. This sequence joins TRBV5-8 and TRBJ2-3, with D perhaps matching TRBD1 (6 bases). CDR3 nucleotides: TGTGCCAGCAGCTTGGCTCCAGGGGTGGTAGATACGCAGTATTTT. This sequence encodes CASSLAPGVVDTQYF.